Below are 16 T cell receptor beta chains sequenced from a single sample in a study of shared clonotypes between healthy human individuals. Data came from immunoSEQ multiplex PCR; TCRdb stores just in-frame clones and leaves some out. The repertoire holds 2,500,000 or so clones, with 93% as singletons. Sequencing was carried out using naive CD4+ T cells from PBMCs. Noted subset: CD45RA+ positively selected. The receptors were gathered from a man younger than 35 in good health. Some clones in this sample may be carry-over from other donors' samples.

This chain joins TRBV18 and TRBJ2-3, with 7 bases identical to TRBD1. J was trimmed by 4 bases and V by 8 bases; bases with no gene match: 12. There are 15 residues in the CDR3. CDR1 and CDR2 from the germline V gene are KGHSH and LQKENI. For the CDR3, the DNA is TGTGCCAGCACCTCGTTCCAGGGGGTGGCAGATACGCAGTATTTT. Protein: CASTSFQGVADTQYF.

V gene TRBV6-1 combines with J gene TRBJ2-5, with 9 bases that match TRBD1. The end of the DNA aligns better with TRBJ2-7, so the J call may be wrong. CDR1 is MNHNS, CDR2 SASEGT, per germline. CDR3 length: 13 residues. CDR3 nucleotides: TGTGCCAGCAGACAGGGGGCGGGGTACGAGCAGTACTTC. It specifies CASRQGAGYEQYF.

The chain uses TRBV5-1 and TRBJ2-1; 7 bases agree with TRBD2. The CDR3 has 15 residues. CDR1 and CDR2 from the germline V gene are SGHRS and YFSETQ. J was trimmed by 2 bases and V by 4 bases; bases with no gene match: 6. This CDR3 is CASSPPTSPYNEQFF. CDR3 bases: TGCGCCAGCAGCCCACCGACTAGCCCCTACAATGAGCAGTTCTTC.

The chain joins TRBV30 to TRBJ2-6; no clear D gene. V was shortened by 1 base and J by 4 bases, with 8 bases between the two germline ends. CDR3 length: 14 residues. Germline values: CDR1 GTSNPN, CDR2 SVGIG (reference sequence). In nucleotides, the CDR3 is TGTGCCTGGAGTGGTGGGCGAGGGGCCAACGTCCTGACTTTC. Amino acid sequence: CAWSGGRGANVLTF. Based on the CDR3 plus reference TRBV30 and TRBJ2-6, the full variable domain is SQTIHQWPATLVQPVGSPLSLECTVEGTSNPNLYWYRQAAGRGLQLLFYSVGIGQISSEVPQNLSASRPQDRQFILSSKKLLLSDSGFYLCAWSGGRGANVLTFGAGSRLTVL.

The CDR3 is CASSFDRRSTDTQYF. DNA for the CDR3: TGTGCCAGCAGCTTTGACAGACGAAGCACAGATACGCAGTATTTT. The rearrangement uses TRBV5-4 and TRBJ2-3, with D perhaps TRBD1 (5 bases). CDR3 length equals 15 residues. The germline V gene encodes CDR1 SGHNT and CDR2 YYREEE (reference sequence). The V and J ends lost 2 bases and 0 bases respectively, with 10 bases between them.

In this sample, this clone turned up once. The chain carries TRBV15 and TRBJ2-3, with D tentatively TRBD2 (6 bases). The CDR3 is 18 amino acids. Trimming took off 3 bases at V and 2 bases at J, with 21 bases between the two ends. Germline CDR1 LNHNV, CDR2 YYDKDF (reference sequence). The CDR3 nucleotides are TGTGCCACCAGCAGGACTTCTATTGGAGGGATGGCCACAGATACGCAGTATTTT. It translates to CATSRTSIGGMATDTQYF.

The rearrangement uses TRBV7-3 and TRBJ2-1; no definite D call. Germline CDR1 SGHTA, CDR2 FQGTGA. The CDR3 is 13 amino acids. V lost 3 bases, J lost 13 bases, and 16 bases lay in between. The DNA for the CDR3 is TGTGCCAGCAGCTTCACCACCACCACCCCCCAGTTCTTC. This translates into CASSFTTTTPQFF.

This clone was seen once. The chain employs TRBV4-1 and TRBJ1-2, with D possibly TRBD1 on 5 matching bases. This CDR3 region has 17 residues. The germline V and J ends were trimmed by 4 bases and 1 base, with 19 bases remaining between them. Per the germline V gene, CDR1 is MGHRA and CDR2 is YSYEKL. Here the CDR3 DNA reads TGCGCCAGCAGCCTCCGCGGTCACGGGGCCGGTAACTATGGCTACACCTTC. This translates into CASSLRGHGAGNYGYTF.

J is TRBJ1-2 and V is TRBV5-1; D remains ambiguous. Germline V gene data show CDR1 as SGHRS and CDR2 as YFSETQ. Trimming left V 0 bases short and J 1 base short, with 10 bases between. This CDR3 contains 15 residues. In nucleotides, the CDR3 is TGCGCCAGCAGCTTGGATAGGTGGAGTAACTATGGCTACACCTTC. Amino acid sequence: CASSLDRWSNYGYTF.

The V gene is TRBV11-2, the J gene TRBJ1-3, with unresolved D. Germline CDR1 and CDR2: SGHAT and FQNNGV. The CDR3 spans 12 residues. V was cut by 3 bases and J by 3 bases, with 3 bases left in between. CDR3: CASSFHGNTIYF. CDR3 nucleotide sequence: TGTGCCAGCAGCTTCCATGGAAACACCATATATTTT.

The CDR3 protein is CASSPPAGGDEQYF. The CDR3 DNA is TGTGCCAGCTCACCACCGGCAGGGGGCGACGAGCAGTACTTC. The chain uses TRBV18 and TRBJ2-7; 8 positions agree with TRBD1. The germline V gene has CDR1 KGHSH and CDR2 LQKENI. The CDR3 is 14 amino acids. V lost 0 bases and J lost 5; bases outside the gene matches: 3. Variable domain in full (rest from reference TRBV18 and TRBJ2-7): NAGVMQNPRHLVRRRGQEARLRCSPMKGHSHVYWYRQLPEEGLKFMVYLQKENIIDESGMPKERFSAEFPKEGPSILRIQQVVRGDSAAYFCASSPPAGGDEQYFGPGTRLTVT.

The chain carries TRBV4-1 and TRBJ2-7, with 7 bases matching TRBD2. The J segment lost 6 bases and the V segment lost 4 bases, leaving 9 bases of the junction unmatched. The CDR3 loop spans 14 amino acids. Germline CDR1 MGHRA, CDR2 YSYEKL. The CDR3 here is CASSRLGGRAEQYF. The CDR3 region has the DNA TGCGCCAGCAGCCGGCTTGGGGGGAGGGCCGAGCAGTACTTC.

The chain uses TRBV7-2 and TRBJ2-6; D remains unclear. This CDR3 has 14 residues. Germline CDR1 is SGHTA and CDR2 is FQGNSA. Trimming took 7 bases from V and 4 from J, leaving 11 bases between them. Here the CDR3 DNA reads TGTGCCAGCACCCTGACCCCGGGGGCCAACGTCCTGACTTTC. Translated: CASTLTPGANVLTF.

The chain combines TRBV9 with TRBJ2-1; 10 positions agree with TRBD2. Germline CDR1 is SGDLS and CDR2 is YYNGEE. V was pared by 3 bases and J by 2 bases, with 5 bases of the junction left unmatched. The CDR3 consists of 16 residues. The CDR3, as DNA: TGTGCCAGCAGCGGGACCGGGACTAGCGCCTACAATGAGCAGTTCTTC. Translating gives CASSGTGTSAYNEQFF.

The CDR3 sequence is CASSEVAASYNEQFF. Here the CDR3 DNA reads TGTGCCAGCAGTGAAGTAGCCGCCTCCTACAATGAGCAGTTCTTC. The V gene is TRBV2, the J gene TRBJ2-1; D call uncertain. Trimming took off 1 base at V and 0 bases at J, with 7 bases between the two ends. Germline CDR1 and CDR2: SNHLY and FYNNEI. The CDR3 extends over 15 amino acids. Based on the CDR3 plus reference TRBV2 and TRBJ2-1, the full variable domain is EPEVTQTPSHQVTQMGQEVILRCVPISNHLYFYWYRQILGQKVEFLVSFYNNEISEKSEIFDDQFSVERPDGSNFTLKIRSTKLEDSAMYFCASSEVAASYNEQFFGPGTRLTVL.

V gene TRBV5-6 combines with J gene TRBJ2-1; the D is unclear. Germline V lookup: CDR1 SGHDT, CDR2 YYEEEE. V dropped 1 base and J dropped 3 bases, with 5 bases sitting between them. The CDR3 is 13 residues long. CDR3 nucleotides: TGTGCCAGCAGCTTGAAGTTCTACAATGAGCAGTTCTTC. Its protein is CASSLKFYNEQFF.